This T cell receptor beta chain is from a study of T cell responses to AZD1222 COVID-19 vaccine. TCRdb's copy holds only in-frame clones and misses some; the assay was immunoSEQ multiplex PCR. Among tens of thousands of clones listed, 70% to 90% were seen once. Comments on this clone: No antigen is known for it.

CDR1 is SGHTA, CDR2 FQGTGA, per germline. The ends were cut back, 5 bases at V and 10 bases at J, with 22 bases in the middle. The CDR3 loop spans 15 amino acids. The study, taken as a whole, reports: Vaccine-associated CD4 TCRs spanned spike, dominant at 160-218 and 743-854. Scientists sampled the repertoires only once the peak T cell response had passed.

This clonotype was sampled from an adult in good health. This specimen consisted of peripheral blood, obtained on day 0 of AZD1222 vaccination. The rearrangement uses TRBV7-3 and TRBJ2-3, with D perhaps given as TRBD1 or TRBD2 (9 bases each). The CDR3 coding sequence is TGTGCCAGCAGCCTTAGCGGGGGACAGGGTTTCGCGCAGTATTTT. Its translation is CASSLSGGQGFAQYF. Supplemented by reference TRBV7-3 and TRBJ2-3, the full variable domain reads GAGVSQTPSNKVTEKGKYVELRCDPISGHTALYWYRQSLGQGPEFLIYFQGTGAADDSGLPNDRFFAVRPEGSVSTLKIQRTERGDSAVYLCASSLSGGQGFAQYFGPGTRLTVL.